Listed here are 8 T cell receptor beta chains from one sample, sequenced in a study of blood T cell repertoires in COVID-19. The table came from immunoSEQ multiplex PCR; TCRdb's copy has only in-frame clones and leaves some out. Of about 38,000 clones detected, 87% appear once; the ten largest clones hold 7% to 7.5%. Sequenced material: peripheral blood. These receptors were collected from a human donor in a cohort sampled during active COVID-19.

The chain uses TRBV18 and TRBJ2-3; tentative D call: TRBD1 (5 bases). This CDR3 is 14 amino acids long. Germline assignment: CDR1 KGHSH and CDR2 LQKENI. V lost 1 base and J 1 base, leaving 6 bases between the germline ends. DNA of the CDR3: TGTGCCAGCTCACCACAAGGGGGCACAGATACGCAGTATTTT. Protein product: CASSPQGGTDTQYF.

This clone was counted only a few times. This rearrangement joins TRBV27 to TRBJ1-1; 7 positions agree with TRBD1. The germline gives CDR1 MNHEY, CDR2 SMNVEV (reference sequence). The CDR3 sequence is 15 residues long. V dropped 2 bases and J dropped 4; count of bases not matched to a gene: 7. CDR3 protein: CASSLSGDSPTEAFF. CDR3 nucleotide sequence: TGTGCCAGCAGTTTAAGTGGGGACAGCCCCACTGAAGCTTTCTTT.

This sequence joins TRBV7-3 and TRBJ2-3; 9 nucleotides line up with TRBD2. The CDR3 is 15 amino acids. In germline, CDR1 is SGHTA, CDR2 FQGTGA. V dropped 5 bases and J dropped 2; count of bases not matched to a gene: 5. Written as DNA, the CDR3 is TGTGCCAGCAGCGATAGCGGGAGCTTCACAGATACGCAGTATTTT. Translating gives CASSDSGSFTDTQYF.

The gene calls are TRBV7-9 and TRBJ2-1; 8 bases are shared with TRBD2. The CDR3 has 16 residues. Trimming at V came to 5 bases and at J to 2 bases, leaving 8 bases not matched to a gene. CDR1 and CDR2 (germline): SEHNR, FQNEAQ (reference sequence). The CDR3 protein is CASSKNAGGAYNEQFF. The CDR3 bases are TGTGCCAGCAGCAAAAATGCGGGGGGCGCCTACAATGAGCAGTTCTTC. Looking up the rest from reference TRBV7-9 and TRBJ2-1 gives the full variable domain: DTGVSQNPRHKITKRGQNVTFRCDPISEHNRLYWYRQTLGQGPEFLTYFQNEAQLEKSRLLSDRFSAERPKGSFSTLEIQRTEQGDSAMYLCASSKNAGGAYNEQFFGPGTRLTVL.

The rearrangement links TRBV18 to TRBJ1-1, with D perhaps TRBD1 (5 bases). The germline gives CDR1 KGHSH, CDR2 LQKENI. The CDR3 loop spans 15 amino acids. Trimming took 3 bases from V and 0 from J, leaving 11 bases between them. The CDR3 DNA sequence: TGTGCCAGCTCACCCCTTAAGGGGATGAACACTGAAGCTTTCTTT. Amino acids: CASSPLKGMNTEAFF. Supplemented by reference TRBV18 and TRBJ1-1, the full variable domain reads NAGVMQNPRHLVRRRGQEARLRCSPMKGHSHVYWYRQLPEEGLKFMVYLQKENIIDESGMPKERFSAEFPKEGPSILRIQQVVRGDSAAYFCASSPLKGMNTEAFFGQGTRLTVV.

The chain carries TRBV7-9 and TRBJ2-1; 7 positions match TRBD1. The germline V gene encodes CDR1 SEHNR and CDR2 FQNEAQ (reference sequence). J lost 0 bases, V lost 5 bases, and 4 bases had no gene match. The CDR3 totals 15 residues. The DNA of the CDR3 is TGTGCCAGCAGCCTACAGGGGAGCTCCTACAATGAGCAGTTCTTC. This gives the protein CASSLQGSSYNEQFF.

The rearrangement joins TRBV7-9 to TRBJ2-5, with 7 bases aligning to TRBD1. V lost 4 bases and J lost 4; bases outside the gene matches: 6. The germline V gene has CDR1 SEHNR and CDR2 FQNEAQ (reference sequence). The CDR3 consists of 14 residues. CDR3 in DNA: TGTGCCAGCAGCTCGACGACAGGGAGAGAGACCCAGTACTTC. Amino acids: CASSSTTGRETQYF.

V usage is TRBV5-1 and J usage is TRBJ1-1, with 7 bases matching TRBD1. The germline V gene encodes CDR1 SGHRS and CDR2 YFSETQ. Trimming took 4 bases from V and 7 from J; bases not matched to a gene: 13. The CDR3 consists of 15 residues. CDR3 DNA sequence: TGCGCCAGCAGCGACCGAGGGCAGGGGGATAATGAAGCTTTCTTT. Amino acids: CASSDRGQGDNEAFF.